This is a list of T cell receptor beta chains from one sample in a study of blood T cell repertoires in COVID-19. Sequenced by immunoSEQ multiplex PCR; TCRdb stores in-frame clones only, minus some. The data hold about 120,000 clones, with roughly four fifths observed a single time. What was sequenced was peripheral blood. The receptors originated from a man in his 70s with active or convalescent COVID-19. The CDR3 runs from the conserved cysteine through the conserved F or W. A D gene is named only where the DNA matches it firmly. Size is stated for part of the rows, as once, few or many counts, or as a class when the clone is expanded.

cdr3_length	d_call	v_call	clone_size	j_call	cdr3_aa	cdr3_nt
12	NA	TRBV4-2	NA	TRBJ2-1	CASSQDGGEQFF	TGTGCCAGCAGCCAAGATGGCGGTGAGCAGTTCTTC
13	NA	TRBV19	NA	TRBJ2-2	CASSPRGTGELFF	TGTGCCAGTAGTCCCCGGGGAACCGGGGAGCTGTTTTTT
12	TRBD2	TRBV6-5	NA	TRBJ2-7	CATRTSGPEQYF	TGTGCCACCCGGACTAGCGGGCCCGAGCAGTACTTC
14	TRBD1	TRBV30	few	TRBJ2-7	CAWSAGTGLYEQYF	TGTGCCTGGTCTGCCGGGACAGGGCTTTACGAGCAGTACTTC
15	TRBD1	TRBV3-1/TRBV3-2	NA	TRBJ1-4	CASSPTGQGSGKLFF	TGTGCCAGCAGTCCTACAGGACAGGGGAGTGGAAAACTGTTTTTT
16	NA	TRBV18	NA	TRBJ1-6	CASSPRSGRANSPLHF	TGTGCCAGCTCACCACGGTCTGGGAGGGCTAATTCACCCCTCCACTTT
15	TRBD2	TRBV5-4	NA	TRBJ2-7	CASSRLAGSSYEQYF	TGTGCCAGCAGCAGACTAGCGGGGAGCTCCTACGAGCAGTACTTC
15	NA	TRBV4-3	once	TRBJ2-2	CASSPEQGNTGELFF	TGCGCCAGCAGCCCCGAACAGGGAAACACCGGGGAGCTGTTTTTT
14	NA	TRBV5-6	NA	TRBJ2-3	CASSPGQFTDTQYF	TGTGCCAGCAGCCCAGGACAGTTCACAGATACGCAGTATTTT
14	TRBD2	TRBV29-1	once	TRBJ2-7	CSVATSGSSYEQYF	TGCAGCGTCGCGACTAGCGGGAGCTCCTACGAGCAGTACTTC
16	NA	TRBV28	NA	TRBJ2-1	CASSFRRTTGYNEQFF	TGTGCCAGCAGTTTCCGGCGAACGACAGGCTACAATGAGCAGTTCTTC
15	TRBD1	TRBV5-4	few	TRBJ2-7	CASSIPGQGPGEQYF	TGTGCCAGCAGCATACCGGGACAGGGCCCGGGTGAGCAGTACTTC
15	TRBD1	TRBV6-1	few	TRBJ1-2	CASSVALGQNYGYTF	TGTGCCAGCAGTGTAGCGCTGGGACAGAACTATGGCTACACCTTC
15	TRBD1	TRBV11-2	NA	TRBJ2-1	CASSSRTGGQDEQFF	TGTGCCAGCAGCTCCAGGACAGGGGGCCAGGATGAGCAGTTCTTC
13	NA	TRBV10-3	NA	TRBJ1-2	CAISSDSNYGYTF	TGTGCCATCAGCTCTGACAGCAACTATGGCTACACCTTC
16	TRBD1	TRBV5-1	once	TRBJ1-4	CASSLGGTGTNEKLFF	TGCGCCAGCAGCTTGGGCGGGACAGGAACTAATGAAAAACTGTTTTTT
16	TRBD2	TRBV7-2	NA	TRBJ2-3	CASSLVASGRLDTQYF	TGTGCCAGCAGCTTAGTCGCTAGCGGGAGGTTGGATACGCAGTATTTT
15	NA	TRBV6-2/TRBV6-3	NA	TRBJ1-5	CASSYGGQGNQPQHF	TGTGCCAGCAGTTACGGTGGTCAGGGGAATCAGCCCCAGCATTTT
13	NA	TRBV2	NA	TRBJ2-5	CASSAQGIETQYF	TGTGCCAGCAGTGCCCAGGGTATCGAGACCCAGTACTTC
14	NA	TRBV5-4	NA	TRBJ2-3	CASSPEYQGDTQYF	TGTGCCAGCAGCCCCGAGTACCAGGGGGATACGCAGTATTTT
14	NA	TRBV4-1	once	TRBJ2-5	CASSQGVSQETQYF	TGCGCCAGCAGCCAAGGTGTCAGTCAAGAGACCCAGTACTTC
15	NA	TRBV9	NA	TRBJ1-1	CASTPGGGSNTEAFF	TGTGCCAGCACCCCTGGGGGCGGTTCGAACACTGAAGCTTTCTTT
15	TRBD2	TRBV3-1/TRBV3-2	NA	TRBJ2-1	CASSHPTSGSNEQFF	TGTGCCAGCAGCCACCCGACTAGCGGGAGCAATGAGCAGTTCTTC
12	TRBD1	TRBV29-1	NA	TRBJ1-1	CSVVQGVTEAFF	TGCAGCGTGGTACAGGGGGTCACTGAAGCTTTCTTT
9	NA	TRBV29-1	NA	TRBJ1-6	CSVLSPLHF	TGCAGCGTTCTTTCACCCCTCCACTTT
16	TRBD2	TRBV28	NA	TRBJ2-3	CASTLSGTRSTDTQYF	TGTGCCAGCACTCTCTCCGGGACTAGGAGCACAGATACGCAGTATTTT
17	NA	TRBV11-3	NA	TRBJ1-3	CASSLDPPGGARNTIYF	TGTGCCAGCAGCTTAGACCCCCCGGGGGGGGCCCGAAACACCATATATTTT
15	NA	TRBV25-1	NA	TRBJ2-2	CASSRGPTNTGELFF	TGTGCCAGCAGCAGGGGTCCCACGAACACCGGGGAGCTGTTTTTT
13	NA	TRBV11-3	NA	TRBJ2-1	CASSLARYNEQFF	TGTGCCAGCAGCTTAGCGAGATACAATGAGCAGTTCTTC
12	NA	TRBV30	NA	TRBJ2-7	CATKTEAYEQYF	TGTGCCACCAAGACAGAAGCCTACGAGCAGTACTTC